This TCR beta chain derives from a study of molecular identifiers for immune sequencing clone quantification. Trimming at V came to 5 bases and at J to 2 bases, leaving 8 bases not matched to a gene. Germline lookup yields CDR1 MDHEN and CDR2 SYDVKM. The CDR3 sequence is 16 residues long. The sample holds a few counts of this clonotype. The target antigen is unknown. General study findings and limits: Clonotypes surpassing 20 RNA copies contained over 99% of effector molecules, versus under 1% in naive cells.

One entry per CDR3 protein, called by TCRdb with MiXCR from the PCR reads. The sample contains some 590,000 distinct CDR3 sequences, around 25% of which appear only once. Sequencing used naive CD8+ T cells from blood, with Jurkat cell RNA spiked in. Subset in this sample: FACS-sorted CD8+CD4-CCR7+CD45RA+ naive T cells. The chain employs TRBV28 and TRBJ2-7, with 11 bases identical to TRBD2. The source is a human donor in good health. Some libraries in this study had Jurkat cell RNA spiked in. CDR3 region: CASSPLRLAGTYEQYF. For the CDR3, the DNA is TGTGCCAGCAGTCCTCTTCGACTAGCGGGAACCTACGAGCAGTACTTC.